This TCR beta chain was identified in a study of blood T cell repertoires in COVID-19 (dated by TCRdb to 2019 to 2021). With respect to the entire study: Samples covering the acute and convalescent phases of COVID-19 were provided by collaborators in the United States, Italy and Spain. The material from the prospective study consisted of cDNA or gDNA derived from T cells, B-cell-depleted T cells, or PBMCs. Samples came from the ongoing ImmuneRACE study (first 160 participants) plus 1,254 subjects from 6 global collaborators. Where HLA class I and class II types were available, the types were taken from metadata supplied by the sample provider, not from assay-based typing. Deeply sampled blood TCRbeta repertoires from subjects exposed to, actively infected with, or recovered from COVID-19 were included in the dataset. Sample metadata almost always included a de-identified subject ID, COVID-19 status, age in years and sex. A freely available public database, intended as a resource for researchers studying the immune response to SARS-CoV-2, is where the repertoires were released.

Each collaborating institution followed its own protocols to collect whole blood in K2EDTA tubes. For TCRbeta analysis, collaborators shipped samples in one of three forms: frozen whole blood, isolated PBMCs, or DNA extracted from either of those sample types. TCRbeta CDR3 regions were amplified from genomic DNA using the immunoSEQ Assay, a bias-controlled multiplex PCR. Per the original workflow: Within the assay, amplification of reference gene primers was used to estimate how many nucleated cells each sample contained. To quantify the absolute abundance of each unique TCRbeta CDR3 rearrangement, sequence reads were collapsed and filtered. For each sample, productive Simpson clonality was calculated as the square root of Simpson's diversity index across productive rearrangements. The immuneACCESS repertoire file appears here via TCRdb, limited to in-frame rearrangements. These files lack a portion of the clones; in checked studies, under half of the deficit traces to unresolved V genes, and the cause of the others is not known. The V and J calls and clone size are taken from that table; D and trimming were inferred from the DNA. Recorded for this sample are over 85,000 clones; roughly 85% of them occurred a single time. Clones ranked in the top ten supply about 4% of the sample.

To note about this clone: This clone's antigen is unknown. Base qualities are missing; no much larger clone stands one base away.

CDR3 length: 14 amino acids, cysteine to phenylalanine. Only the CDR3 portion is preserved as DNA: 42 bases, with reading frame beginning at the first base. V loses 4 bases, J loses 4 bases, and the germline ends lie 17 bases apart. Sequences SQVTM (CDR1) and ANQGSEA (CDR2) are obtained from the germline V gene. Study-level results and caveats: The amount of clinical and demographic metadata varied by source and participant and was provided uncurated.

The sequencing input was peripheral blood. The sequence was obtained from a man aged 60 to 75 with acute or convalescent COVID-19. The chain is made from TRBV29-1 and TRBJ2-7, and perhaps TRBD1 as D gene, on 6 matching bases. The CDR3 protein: CSVVWNGQKYEQYF. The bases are TGCAGCGTTGTGTGGAATGGACAGAAGTACGAGCAGTACTTC.